The 20 T cell receptor beta chains presented below share a single source sample, sequenced in a study of blood T cell repertoires in COVID-19. Using immunoSEQ multiplex PCR, the repertoire was profiled, and TCRdb retains in-frame clones only, with some absent. The repertoire holds some 150,000 clones, with 75% to 90% as singletons. The sequencing input was peripheral blood. These receptors were collected from a man in his sixties with active or convalescent COVID-19.

The genes are TRBV5-4 and TRBJ2-3; 12 bases are a match to TRBD2. The CDR3 sequence is 14 residues long. The trim removed 3 bases at V and 5 bases at J, leaving 1 base unmatched. In germline, CDR1 is SGHNT, CDR2 YYREEE (reference sequence). CDR3 bases: TGTGCCAGCAGCTCGGGACTAGCGGGAGATACGCAGTATTTT. It yields the protein CASSSGLAGDTQYF.

This chain connects TRBV9 to TRBJ2-1; 14 nucleotides line up with TRBD2. Per the germline V gene, CDR1 is SGDLS and CDR2 is YYNGEE. The length of the CDR3 is 17 residues. With V trimmed by 4 bases and J by 0 bases, 3 bases remained unmatched. CDR3 sequence reads: CASSPGTSGGSYNEQFF. The CDR3 DNA reads as TGTGCCAGCAGCCCCGGGACTAGCGGGGGCTCCTACAATGAGCAGTTCTTC.

On this clone itself: Its ends do not fully match the called genes, so a read error is possible. V and J are TRBV18 and TRBJ2-5, with a possible D match to TRBD2 (6 bases). Germline values: CDR1 KGHSH, CDR2 LQKENI. The CDR3 has 13 residues. CDR3 in DNA: TGTGCCAGCGCACCACGGGAGCAAGAGACCCAGTACTTC. This encodes CASAPREQETQYF.

The rearrangement links TRBV30 to TRBJ2-6; 7 bases agree with TRBD1. J was trimmed by 0 bases and V by 4 bases; bases with no gene match: 6. Germline V gives CDR1 GTSNPN, CDR2 SVGIG (reference sequence). The CDR3 contains 16 residues. CDR3 amino acids: CAWTGGRFSGANVLTF. The DNA for the CDR3 is TGTGCCTGGACAGGGGGTCGATTCTCTGGGGCCAACGTCCTGACTTTC.

The chain couples TRBV11-1 to TRBJ2-5; D is perhaps TRBD1 (6 bases). Germline V gives CDR1 SGHAT, CDR2 FQDESV (reference sequence). V dropped 1 base and J dropped 4 bases, with 10 bases sitting between them. CDR3 length equals 14 residues. CDR3 DNA sequence: TGTGCCAGCAGCTTAGGCAGGGGTGGAGAGACCCAGTACTTC. Translation: CASSLGRGGETQYF.

The J gene is TRBJ1-5, the V gene TRBV5-1; a weak D match, TRBD1 (6 bases). Per germline, CDR1 SGHRS and CDR2 YFSETQ. The CDR3 sequence is 14 residues long. V lost 2 bases to trimming and J lost 4 bases, with 10 bases between them. The DNA for the CDR3 is TGCGCCAGCAGCTTCGGGACACCTAATCAGCCCCAGCATTTT. It translates to CASSFGTPNQPQHF.

This sequence joins TRBV5-1 and TRBJ2-1, with 8 nucleotides matching TRBD2. This CDR3 is 15 amino acids long. Germline CDR1 reads SGHRS; CDR2 reads YFSETQ. The trim removed 2 bases at V and 3 bases at J, leaving 4 bases unmatched. CDR3 sequence (DNA): TGCGCCAGCAGCTTAGGTAGCGGGAACTACAATGAGCAGTTCTTC. Protein: CASSLGSGNYNEQFF.

This clone was counted once. V is TRBV7-9 and J is TRBJ1-1; D gene ambiguous. Germline V CDR1 and CDR2: SEHNR, FQNEAQ (reference sequence). The length of the CDR3 is 12 residues. The V end was cut by 5 bases, the J end by 7 bases, with 11 bases between. DNA of the CDR3: TGTGCCAGCAGCCCGGACTGGGGTGAAGCTTTCTTT. Residues: CASSPDWGEAFF.

V usage is TRBV7-9 and J usage is TRBJ2-1; D uncertain. The CDR3 covers 14 residues. Trimming removed 0 bases from V and 5 bases from J, with 8 bases in between. Looked up from germline, CDR1 is SEHNR and CDR2 is FQNEAQ (reference sequence). The CDR3 DNA is TGTGCCAGCAGCTTAGCTGTCGTTAACAATGAGCAGTTCTTC. It specifies CASSLAVVNNEQFF.

V gene TRBV4-2 combines with J gene TRBJ1-1; 8 nucleotides agree with TRBD1. Germline V gives CDR1 LGHNA, CDR2 YNFKEQ. Losses at the gene ends were 0 bases for V and 1 base for J; bases not matched to a gene: 19. This CDR3 comprises 21 residues. The DNA for the CDR3 is TGTGCCAGCAGCCAAGATTTCAGGGGGCGCCTCGAGGAGCGGGGGAACACTGAAGCTTTCTTT. Its protein is CASSQDFRGRLEERGNTEAFF.

The chain joins TRBV7-2 to TRBJ1-6, with D possibly TRBD1 on 6 matching bases. CDR3 size: 16 residues. Trimming left V 0 bases short and J 6 bases short, with 12 bases between. CDR1 is SGHTA and CDR2 is FQGNSA in the germline V gene. The DNA for the CDR3 is TGTGCCAGCAGCTTAGCCGGGACACTAACTAATTCACCCCTCCACTTT. Amino acid sequence: CASSLAGTLTNSPLHF.

The chain recombines TRBV6-2 or TRBV6-3 with TRBJ1-1; 9 bases agree with TRBD1. Germline loops: CDR1 MNHEY, CDR2 SVGEGT. The CDR3 sequence is 17 residues long. V shed 2 bases and J 6 bases; nucleotides not matched to a gene: 13. CDR3 bases: TGTGCCAGCAGTTACCCCCCCTGGACAGGGGTAGTAGCTGAAGCTTTCTTT. Encoded protein: CASSYPPWTGVVAEAFF.

The J gene is TRBJ1-2, the V gene TRBV28, with D hard to call. CDR3 length: 13 residues. The germline V gene encodes CDR1 MDHEN and CDR2 SYDVKM. The V gene lost 10 bases and the J gene lost 8 bases, with 20 bases spanning the gap. The chain's CDR3 is CAIPSAVLSGYTF. Here the CDR3 DNA reads TGTGCCATCCCGAGTGCGGTTCTATCGGGCTACACCTTC.

This clone was detected once. The chain combines TRBV7-2 with TRBJ1-2; 9 positions agree with TRBD1. V was clipped by 1 base and J by 6 bases; unmatched bases: 3. The CDR3 is 14 residues long. Germline V gene sequence: CDR1 SGHTA, CDR2 FQGNSA. CDR3 residues: CASSLGDRAHGYTF. The CDR3 DNA sequence: TGTGCCAGCAGCTTAGGGGACAGGGCCCATGGCTACACCTTC.

The chain links TRBV2 to TRBJ1-2; D remains unclear. Germline CDR1 SNHLY, CDR2 FYNNEI. Trimming cost V 1 base and J 5 bases, with 5 bases left between them. This CDR3 contains 12 residues. The CDR3 region has the DNA TGTGCCAGCAGTGAAGGCAGTTATGGCTACACCTTC. This codes for CASSEGSYGYTF.

This rearrangement joins TRBV5-4 to TRBJ1-1; D ambiguous. The CDR3 totals 14 residues. V was trimmed by 4 bases and J by 3 bases, leaving 13 bases between them. Looked up from germline, CDR1 is SGHNT and CDR2 is YYREEE (reference sequence). CDR3 DNA sequence: TGTGCCAGCAGCCCCATGCGGAGAGACACTGAAGCTTTCTTT. Translation gives CASSPMRRDTEAFF.

This clone was counted between two and nine times. The chain has TRBV7-3 and TRBJ2-1; no definite D call. V was trimmed by 4 bases and J by 6 bases, leaving 7 bases between them. Germline CDR1 reads SGHTA; CDR2 reads FQGTGA. The CDR3 is made up of 12 amino acids. The CDR3 here is CASSSVFNEQFF. Here the CDR3 DNA reads TGTGCCAGCAGCTCCGTATTCAATGAGCAGTTCTTC.

Points on this clone: Other DNA sequences of this sample code for an identical CDR3. The chain is built from TRBV6-2 or TRBV6-3 and TRBJ1-5; 9 nucleotides agree with TRBD1. The CDR3 extends over 15 amino acids. Germline loops: CDR1 MNHEY, CDR2 SVGEGT. V lost 1 base to trimming and J lost 4 bases; unmatched junction nucleotides: 2. In nucleotides, the CDR3 is TGTGCCAGCAGTTACTTTGGGACAGGGAATCAGCCCCAGCATTTT. Translated, it gives CASSYFGTGNQPQHF.

V usage is TRBV30 and J usage is TRBJ2-2; D unclear. Trimming stripped 4 bases from V and 6 bases from J, with 12 bases between. CDR3 length: 13 amino acids. Germline CDR1 reads GTSNPN; CDR2 reads SVGIG (reference sequence). CDR3 in amino acids: CAWKMGTAGELFF. In DNA, the CDR3 is TGTGCCTGGAAGATGGGCACCGCCGGGGAGCTGTTTTTT.

The chain joins TRBV7-3 to TRBJ2-5; 7 nucleotides line up with TRBD1. Germline CDR1 and CDR2: SGHTA and FQGTGA. The CDR3 runs to 15 residues. V shed 5 bases and J 4 bases; nucleotides not matched to a gene: 10. The CDR3 reads CASSAKTGLGETQYF. In nucleotides, the CDR3 is TGTGCCAGCAGCGCAAAGACAGGGTTGGGAGAGACCCAGTACTTC.